The entry below describes one T cell receptor beta chain. Read coverage stops 3 residues before the CDR3 terminus; the germline J gene supplies the remainder. The data derive from a study of T cells in women clearing cervical HPV infection. Germline loops: CDR1 DFQATT, CDR2 SNEGSKA (reference sequence). The CDR3 covers 15 residues. The V end lost 1 base, the J end lost 0 bases, and 7 bases lay between the germline ends. Clones were sequenced by immunoSEQ multiplex PCR, and TCRdb holds only the in-frame ones, with some missing. The ten top clones account for roughly 25%, within a sample of tens of thousands of clones.

Specimen: blood buffy coat. The chain employs TRBV20-1 and TRBJ1-6; no definite D call. The source is a woman aged 18-69 years with a cervical HPV16 infection that either progressed to CIN3+ or cleared (not recorded which). CDR3 amino acids: CSARVSSSYNSPLHF. CDR3 bases read: TGCAGTGCTAGAGTTAGCAGCTCCTATAATTCACCC.